These 14 T cell receptor beta chains were all obtained from the same sample, sequenced in a study of T cell responses to AZD1222 COVID-19 vaccine. TCRdb's table, derived via immunoSEQ multiplex PCR, lists solely in-frame clones and lacks some. Among around 100,000 clones listed, roughly 91% were seen once. The sequences come from peripheral blood, collected on day 0 of AZD1222 vaccination. The receptors derive from an adult in good health.

The chain links TRBV7-2 to TRBJ1-6; TRBD1 might be the D (5 bases). V gave up 2 bases and J gave up 7 bases, with 12 bases separating them. The germline V gene has CDR1 SGHTA and CDR2 FQGNSA. CDR3 length: 15 amino acids. CDR3 in DNA: TGTGCCAGCAGCTTATCCCGCAGGGTAAATTCACCCCTCCACTTT. Its translation is CASSLSRRVNSPLHF.

Comments on this clone: Germline and junction disagree at one end, which may indicate a read error. The chain carries TRBV27 and TRBJ2-7; 9 nucleotides match TRBD2. The length of the CDR3 is 15 residues. CDR1 MNHEY and CDR2 SMNVEV come from the germline V gene (reference sequence). The CDR3 is CASRLLGLAHYEQYF. CDR3 sequence (DNA): TGTGCCAGCAGGTTATTGGGACTAGCTCACTACGAGCAGTACTTC.

The chain combines TRBV5-1 with TRBJ2-5, with 8 bases that match TRBD1. Germline V lookup: CDR1 SGHRS, CDR2 YFSETQ. The CDR3 is 14 amino acids. The ends lost 1 base at V and 4 bases at J; junction bases unmatched: 3. The CDR3 spells CASSLTRGLETQYF. CDR3 nucleotide sequence: TGCGCCAGCAGCTTGACCAGGGGGCTAGAGACCCAGTACTTC.

The chain uses TRBV28 and TRBJ1-2; weak D call: TRBD1 (6 bases). The V end lost 8 bases, the J end lost 8 bases, and 9 bases lay between the germline ends. Germline CDR1 is MDHEN and CDR2 is SYDVKM. The length of the CDR3 is 10 residues. The CDR3 DNA follows: TGTGCCAGCGCAGGGGAAGGCTACACCTTC. Protein sequence: CASAGEGYTF.

The V gene is TRBV5-1, the J gene TRBJ2-7, with TRBD1 matching 7 bases. This CDR3 contains 14 residues. V shed 1 base and J 1 base; nucleotides not matched to a gene: 2. From germline, CDR1 is SGHRS and CDR2 YFSETQ. This CDR3 is CASSLRQGSYEQYF. CDR3 DNA sequence: TGCGCCAGCAGCTTGAGACAGGGATCCTACGAGCAGTACTTC.

The J gene is TRBJ1-1, the V gene TRBV5-1, with 7 bases that match TRBD1. With 2 bases clipped from V and 4 bases from J, the junction kept 5 bases outside the gene matches. Germline V gives CDR1 SGHRS, CDR2 YFSETQ. CDR3 length: 14 residues. CDR3 sequence reads: CASSFRQGGTEAFF. DNA of the CDR3: TGCGCCAGCAGCTTTAGACAGGGTGGCACTGAAGCTTTCTTT. The full variable domain, its missing parts supplied by reference TRBV5-1 and TRBJ1-1, is KAGVTQTPRYLIKTRGQQVTLSCSPISGHRSVSWYQQTPGQGLQFLFEYFSETQRNKGNFPGRFSGRQFSNSRSEMNVSTLELGDSALYLCASSFRQGGTEAFFGQGTRLTVV.

The J gene is TRBJ1-6, the V gene TRBV28, with D perhaps matching TRBD1 (6 bases). The germline V and J ends were trimmed by 4 bases and 7 bases, with 14 bases remaining between them. This CDR3 is 15 amino acids long. The germline CDR1 and CDR2 sequences are MDHEN and SYDVKM. For the CDR3, the DNA is TGTGCCAGCAGTTCCGGACAGAGGCTAAATTCACCCCTCCACTTT. The encoded protein is CASSSGQRLNSPLHF.

This chain connects TRBV6-6 to TRBJ2-2; perhaps TRBD2 as D (7 bases). Germline CDR1 reads MNHNY; CDR2 reads SVGAGI (reference sequence). The ends were cut back, 6 bases at V and 6 bases at J, with 14 bases in the middle. This CDR3 is built from 14 residues. CDR3 DNA: TGTGCCAGCAGCGGCCGGGGGGCTGCCGGGGAGCTGTTTTTT. It translates to CASSGRGAAGELFF.

The chain couples TRBV19 to TRBJ1-5; D call uncertain. Germline lookup yields CDR1 LNHDA and CDR2 SQIVND (reference sequence). Trimming cost V 6 bases and J 1 base, with 13 bases left between them. This CDR3 is built from 15 residues. CDR3 DNA sequence: TGTGCCAGTAGACGGGATAAGAGAAGCAATCAGCCCCAGCATTTT. Protein: CASRRDKRSNQPQHF.

The chain recombines TRBV28 with TRBJ2-5; D may be TRBD2 (6 bases). This CDR3 spans 15 amino acids. CDR1 is MDHEN, CDR2 SYDVKM, per germline. Trimming took 10 bases from V and 0 from J, leaving 18 bases between them. CDR3 loop: CATKGGGADQETQYF. The CDR3 DNA sequence: TGTGCCACTAAGGGAGGCGGGGCGGACCAAGAGACCCAGTACTTC.

There are a few counts of this clone. The chain couples TRBV11-2 to TRBJ1-5, with D unresolved. The CDR3 sequence is 14 residues long. Deletions cut 1 base from V and 4 bases from J, with 8 bases between. Per germline, CDR1 SGHAT and CDR2 FQNNGV. CDR3: CASSLVGSNQPQHF. The CDR3 region has the DNA TGTGCCAGCAGCTTAGTAGGGTCAAATCAGCCCCAGCATTTT. Combining the CDR3 with reference TRBV11-2 and TRBJ1-5 gives the whole variable domain EAGVAQSPRYKIIEKRQSVAFWCNPISGHATLYWYQQILGQGPKLLIQFQNNGVVDDSQLPKDRFSAERLKGVDSTLKIQPAKLEDSAVYLCASSLVGSNQPQHFGDGTRLSIL.

The genes are TRBV30 and TRBJ2-7; 10 bases fit TRBD1. The CDR3 loop spans 14 amino acids. In germline, CDR1 is GTSNPN, CDR2 SVGIG (reference sequence). The junction had 11 bases not matched to a gene; V was cut back by 8 bases and J by 4 bases. DNA of the CDR3: TGTGCCCAACGCGTGGGACAGGGGACGTACGAGCAGTACTTC. It specifies CAQRVGQGTYEQYF.

The chain employs TRBV19 and TRBJ1-1; D is undetermined. The germline V gene has CDR1 LNHDA and CDR2 SQIVND (reference sequence). The CDR3 contains 15 residues. The V end lost 5 bases, the J end lost 5 bases, and 18 bases lay between the germline ends. DNA of the CDR3: TGTGCCAGTAGTCGCCCTAGGGATGTAGAGACTGAAGCTTTCTTT. Amino acids: CASSRPRDVETEAFF.

The chain couples TRBV14 to TRBJ1-2; D is possibly TRBD1 (5 bases). CDR3 length: 13 amino acids. Germline assignment: CDR1 SGHDN and CDR2 FVKESK. V was trimmed by 4 bases and J by 8 bases, leaving 14 bases between them. Here the CDR3 reads CASSPDGARGYTF. The CDR3 DNA reads TGTGCCAGCAGCCCCGACGGGGCCCGGGGCTACACCTTC.